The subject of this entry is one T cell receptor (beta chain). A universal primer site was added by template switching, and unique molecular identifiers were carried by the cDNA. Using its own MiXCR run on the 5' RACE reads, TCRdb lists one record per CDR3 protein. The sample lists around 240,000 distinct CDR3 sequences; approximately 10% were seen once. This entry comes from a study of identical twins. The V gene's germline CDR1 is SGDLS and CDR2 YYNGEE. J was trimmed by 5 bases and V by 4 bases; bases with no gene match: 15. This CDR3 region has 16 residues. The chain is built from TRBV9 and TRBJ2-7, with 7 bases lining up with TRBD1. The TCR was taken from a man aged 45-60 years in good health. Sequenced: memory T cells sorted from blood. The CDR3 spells CASSPARGPRVDEQYF. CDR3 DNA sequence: TGTGCCAGCAGCCCGGCTAGGGGGCCGCGCGTCGACGAGCAGTACTTC.